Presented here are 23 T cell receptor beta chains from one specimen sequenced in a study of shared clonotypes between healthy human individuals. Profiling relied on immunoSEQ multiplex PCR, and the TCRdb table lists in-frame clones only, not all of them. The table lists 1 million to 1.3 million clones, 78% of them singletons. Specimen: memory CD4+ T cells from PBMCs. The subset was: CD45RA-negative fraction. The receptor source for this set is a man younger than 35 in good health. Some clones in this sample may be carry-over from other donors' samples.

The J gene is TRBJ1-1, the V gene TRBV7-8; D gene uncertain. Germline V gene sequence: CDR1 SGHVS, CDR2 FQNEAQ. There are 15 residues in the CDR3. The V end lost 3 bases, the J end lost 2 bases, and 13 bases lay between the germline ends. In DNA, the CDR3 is TGTGCCAGCAGCTTGGATTGGACGGTTAACACTGAAGCTTTCTTT. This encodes CASSLDWTVNTEAFF.

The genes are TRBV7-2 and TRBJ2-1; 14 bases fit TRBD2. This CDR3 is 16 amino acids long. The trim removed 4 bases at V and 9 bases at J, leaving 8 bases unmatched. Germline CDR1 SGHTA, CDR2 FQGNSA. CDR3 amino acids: CASSSGLAGGLVEQFF. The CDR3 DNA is TGTGCCAGCAGCTCAGGACTAGCGGGAGGTTTAGTTGAGCAGTTCTTC.

CDR3 loop: CASSLQAQETQYF. The CDR3 bases are TGTGCCAGCAGCTTACAGGCCCAAGAGACCCAGTACTTC. The chain links TRBV28 to TRBJ2-5; a weak D match, TRBD1 (5 bases). Germline loops: CDR1 MDHEN, CDR2 SYDVKM. This CDR3 comprises 13 residues. Trimming took off 6 bases at V and 1 base at J, with 9 bases between the two ends. The complete variable domain, with remaining parts taken from reference TRBV28 and TRBJ2-5, reads DVKVTQSSRYLVKRTGEKVFLECVQDMDHENMFWYRQDPGLGLRLIYFSYDVKMKEKGDIPEGYSVSREKKERFSLILESASTNQTSMYLCASSLQAQETQYFGPGTRLLVL.

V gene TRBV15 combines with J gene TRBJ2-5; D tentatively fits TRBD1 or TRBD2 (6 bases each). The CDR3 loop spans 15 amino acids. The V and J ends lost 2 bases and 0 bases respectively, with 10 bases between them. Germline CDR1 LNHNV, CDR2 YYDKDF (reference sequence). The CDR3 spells CATSRYRGHQETQYF. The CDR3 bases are TGTGCCACCAGCAGATACCGGGGGCACCAAGAGACCCAGTACTTC.

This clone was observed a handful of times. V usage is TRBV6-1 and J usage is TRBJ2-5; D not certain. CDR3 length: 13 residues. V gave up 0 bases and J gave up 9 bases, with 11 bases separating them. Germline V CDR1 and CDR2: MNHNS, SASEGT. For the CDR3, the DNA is TGTGCCAGCAGTGAAGCGGACGCTGGGCCCCAGTACTTC. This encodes CASSEADAGPQYF.

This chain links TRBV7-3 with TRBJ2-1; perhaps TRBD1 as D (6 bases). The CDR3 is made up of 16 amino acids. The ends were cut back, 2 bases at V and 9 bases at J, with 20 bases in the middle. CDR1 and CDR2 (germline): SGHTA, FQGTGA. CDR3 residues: CASSLEGTLVLGEQFF. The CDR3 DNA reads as TGTGCCAGCAGCTTAGAGGGGACACTTGTACTGGGTGAGCAGTTCTTC.

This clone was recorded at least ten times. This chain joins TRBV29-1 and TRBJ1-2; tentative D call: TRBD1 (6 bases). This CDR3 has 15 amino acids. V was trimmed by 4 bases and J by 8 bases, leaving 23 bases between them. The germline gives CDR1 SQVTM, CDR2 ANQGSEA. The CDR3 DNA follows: TGCAGCGTTGGACTCCCTTTCGGGGGCGAAGGCGGCTACACCTTC. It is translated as CSVGLPFGGEGGYTF.

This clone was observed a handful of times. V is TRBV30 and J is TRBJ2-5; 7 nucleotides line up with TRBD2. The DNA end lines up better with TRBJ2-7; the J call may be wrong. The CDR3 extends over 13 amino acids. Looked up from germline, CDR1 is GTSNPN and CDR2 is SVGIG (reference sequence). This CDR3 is CAWGRVGGDEQYF. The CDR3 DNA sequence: TGTGCCTGGGGGAGGGTCGGCGGGGACGAGCAGTACTTC.

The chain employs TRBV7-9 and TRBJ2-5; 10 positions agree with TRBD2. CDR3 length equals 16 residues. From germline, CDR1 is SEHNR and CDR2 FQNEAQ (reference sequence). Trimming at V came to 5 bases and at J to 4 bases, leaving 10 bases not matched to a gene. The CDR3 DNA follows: TGTGCCAGCAGCCCCCTGGCACTAGCGGGAAGAGAGACCCAGTACTTC. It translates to CASSPLALAGRETQYF.

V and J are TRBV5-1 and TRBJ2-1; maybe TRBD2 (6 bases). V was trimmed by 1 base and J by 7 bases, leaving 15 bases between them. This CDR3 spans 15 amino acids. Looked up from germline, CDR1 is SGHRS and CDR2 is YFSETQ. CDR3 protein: CASSLSADYRNEQFF. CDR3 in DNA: TGCGCCAGCAGCTTGTCGGCGGACTATCGAAATGAGCAGTTCTTC. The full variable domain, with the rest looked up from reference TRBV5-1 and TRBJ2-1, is KAGVTQTPRYLIKTRGQQVTLSCSPISGHRSVSWYQQTPGQGLQFLFEYFSETQRNKGNFPGRFSGRQFSNSRSEMNVSTLELGDSALYLCASSLSADYRNEQFFGPGTRLTVL.

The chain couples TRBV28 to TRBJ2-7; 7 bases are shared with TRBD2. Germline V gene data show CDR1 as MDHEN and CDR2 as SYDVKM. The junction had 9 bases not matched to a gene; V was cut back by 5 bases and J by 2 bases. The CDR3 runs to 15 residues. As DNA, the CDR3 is TGTGCCAGCAGTGGGTCTTTCGGGAGGACCTACGAGCAGTACTTC. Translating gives CASSGSFGRTYEQYF.

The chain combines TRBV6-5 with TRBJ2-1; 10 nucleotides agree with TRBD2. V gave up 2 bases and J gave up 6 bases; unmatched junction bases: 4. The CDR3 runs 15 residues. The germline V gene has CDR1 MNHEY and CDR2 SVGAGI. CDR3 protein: CASSYASGSSNEQFF. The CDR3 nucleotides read TGTGCCAGCAGTTACGCTAGCGGGAGTTCCAATGAGCAGTTCTTC.

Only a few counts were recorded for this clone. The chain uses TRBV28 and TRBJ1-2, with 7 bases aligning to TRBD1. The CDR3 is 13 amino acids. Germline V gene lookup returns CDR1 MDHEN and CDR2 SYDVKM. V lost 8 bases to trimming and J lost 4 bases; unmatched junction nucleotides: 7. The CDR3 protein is CASLDRRSYGYTF. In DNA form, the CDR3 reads TGTGCCAGCTTGGACAGGCGGTCCTATGGCTACACCTTC.

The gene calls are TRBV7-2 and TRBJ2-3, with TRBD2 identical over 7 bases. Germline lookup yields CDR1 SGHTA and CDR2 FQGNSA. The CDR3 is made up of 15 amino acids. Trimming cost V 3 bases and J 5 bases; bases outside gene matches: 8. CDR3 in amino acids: CASSLASGSKDTQYF. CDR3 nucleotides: TGTGCCAGCAGCTTGGCTAGCGGTTCCAAAGATACGCAGTATTTT. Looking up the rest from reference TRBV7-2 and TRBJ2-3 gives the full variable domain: GAGVSQSPSNKVTEKGKDVELRCDPISGHTALYWYRQSLGQGLEFLIYFQGNSAPDKSGLPSDRFSAERTGGSVSTLTIQRTQQEDSAVYLCASSLASGSKDTQYFGPGTRLTVL.

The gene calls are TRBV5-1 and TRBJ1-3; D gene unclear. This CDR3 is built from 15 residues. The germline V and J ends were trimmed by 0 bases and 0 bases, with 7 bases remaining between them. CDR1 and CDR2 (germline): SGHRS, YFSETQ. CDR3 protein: CASSLGSPSGNTIYF. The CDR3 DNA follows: TGCGCCAGCAGCTTGGGTTCTCCCTCTGGAAACACCATATATTTT.

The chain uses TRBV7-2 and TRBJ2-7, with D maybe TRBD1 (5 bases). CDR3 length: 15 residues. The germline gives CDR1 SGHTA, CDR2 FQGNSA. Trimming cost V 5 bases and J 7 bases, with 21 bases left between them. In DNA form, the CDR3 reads TGTGCCAGCAGCCAGACCGCAGGGCCGTCGGAAGAGCAGTACTTC. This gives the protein CASSQTAGPSEEQYF.

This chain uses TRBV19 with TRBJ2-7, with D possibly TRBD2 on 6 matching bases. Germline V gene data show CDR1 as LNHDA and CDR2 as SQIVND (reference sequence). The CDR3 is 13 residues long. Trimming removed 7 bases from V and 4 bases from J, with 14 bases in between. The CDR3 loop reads CASNPGLRYEQYF. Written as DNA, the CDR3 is TGTGCCAGTAATCCGGGACTTCGATACGAGCAGTACTTC.

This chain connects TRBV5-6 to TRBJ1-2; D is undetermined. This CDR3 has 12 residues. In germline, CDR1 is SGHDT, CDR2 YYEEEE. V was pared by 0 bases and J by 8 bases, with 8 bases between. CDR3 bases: TGTGCCAGCAGCTTGGAGGAGCGAGGCTACACCTTC. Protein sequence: CASSLEERGYTF.

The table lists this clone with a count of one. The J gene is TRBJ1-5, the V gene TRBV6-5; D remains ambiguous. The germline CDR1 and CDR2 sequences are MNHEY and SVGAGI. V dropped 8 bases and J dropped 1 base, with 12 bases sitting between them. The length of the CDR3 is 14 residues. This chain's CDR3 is CASARGDSNQPQHF. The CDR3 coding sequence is TGTGCCAGCGCCCGAGGAGACAGCAATCAGCCCCAGCATTTT.

The CDR3 protein is CASSMRNLDEQYF. DNA of the CDR3: TGTGCCAGTAGTATGCGAAACCTCGACGAGCAGTACTTC. The rearrangement uses TRBV19 and TRBJ2-7; D is unresolved. This CDR3 contains 13 residues. The V end was cut by 3 bases, the J end by 5 bases, with 11 bases between. From germline, CDR1 is LNHDA and CDR2 SQIVND (reference sequence).

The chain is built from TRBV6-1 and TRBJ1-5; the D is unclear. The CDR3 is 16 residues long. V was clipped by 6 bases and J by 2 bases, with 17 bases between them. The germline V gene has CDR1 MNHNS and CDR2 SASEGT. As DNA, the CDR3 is TGTGCCAGCAGGGAACCGCGGGGTCGTGGCAATCAGCCCCAGCATTTT. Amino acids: CASREPRGRGNQPQHF.

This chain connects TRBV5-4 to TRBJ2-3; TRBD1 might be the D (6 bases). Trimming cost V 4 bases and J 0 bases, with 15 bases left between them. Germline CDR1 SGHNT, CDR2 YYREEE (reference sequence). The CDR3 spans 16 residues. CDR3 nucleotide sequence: TGTGCCAGCAGCAGGGCCGGGACACGCAGCACAGATACGCAGTATTTT. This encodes CASSRAGTRSTDTQYF.

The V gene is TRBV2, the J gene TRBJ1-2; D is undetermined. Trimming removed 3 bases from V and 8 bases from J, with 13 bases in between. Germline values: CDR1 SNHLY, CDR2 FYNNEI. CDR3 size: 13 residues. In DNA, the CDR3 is TGTGCCAGCAGTGACGCGGGGAACTTGGGCTACACCTTC. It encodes CASSDAGNLGYTF.